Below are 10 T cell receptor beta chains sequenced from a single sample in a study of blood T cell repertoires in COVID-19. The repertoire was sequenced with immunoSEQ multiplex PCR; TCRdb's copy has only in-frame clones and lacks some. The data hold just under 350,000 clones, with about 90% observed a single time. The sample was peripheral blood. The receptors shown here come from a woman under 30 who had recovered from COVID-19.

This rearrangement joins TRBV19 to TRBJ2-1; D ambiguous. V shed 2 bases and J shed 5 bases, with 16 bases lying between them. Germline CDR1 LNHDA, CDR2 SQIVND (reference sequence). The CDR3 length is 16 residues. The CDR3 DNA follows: TGTGCCAGTAGTATACGAACTCACCTGGCGGACAATGAGCAGTTCTTC. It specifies CASSIRTHLADNEQFF.

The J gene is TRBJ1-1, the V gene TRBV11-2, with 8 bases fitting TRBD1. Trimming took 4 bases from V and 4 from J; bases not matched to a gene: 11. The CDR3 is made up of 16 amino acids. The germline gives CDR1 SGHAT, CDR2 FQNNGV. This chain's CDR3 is CASSSSRGRRVTEAFF. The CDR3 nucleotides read TGTGCCAGCAGCTCATCCAGGGGGCGCCGGGTCACTGAAGCTTTCTTT.

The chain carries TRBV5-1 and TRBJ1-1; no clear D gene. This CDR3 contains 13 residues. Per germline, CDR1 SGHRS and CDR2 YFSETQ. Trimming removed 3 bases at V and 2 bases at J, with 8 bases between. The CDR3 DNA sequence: TGCGCCAGCAGCTCATCAGTCAACACTGAAGCTTTCTTT. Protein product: CASSSSVNTEAFF.

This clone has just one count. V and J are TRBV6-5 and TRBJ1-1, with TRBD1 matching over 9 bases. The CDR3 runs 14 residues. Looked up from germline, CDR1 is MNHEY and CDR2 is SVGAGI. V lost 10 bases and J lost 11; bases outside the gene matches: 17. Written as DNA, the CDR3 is TGTGCCACCCTATCAGCAGAAACAGGGGGCTGGGCTTTCTTT. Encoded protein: CATLSAETGGWAFF.

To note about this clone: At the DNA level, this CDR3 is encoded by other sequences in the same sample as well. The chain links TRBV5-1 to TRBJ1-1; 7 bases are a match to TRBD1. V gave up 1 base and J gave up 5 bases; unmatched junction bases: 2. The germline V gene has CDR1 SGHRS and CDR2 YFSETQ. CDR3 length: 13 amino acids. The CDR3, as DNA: TGCGCCAGCAGCTTGCCAGGGGGGACTGAAGCTTTCTTT. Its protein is CASSLPGGTEAFF.

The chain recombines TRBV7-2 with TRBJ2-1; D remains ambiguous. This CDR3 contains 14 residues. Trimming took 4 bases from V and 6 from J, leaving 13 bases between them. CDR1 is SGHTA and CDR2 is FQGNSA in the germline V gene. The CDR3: CASSSRSGLNEQFF. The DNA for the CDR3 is TGTGCCAGCAGCTCCCGATCAGGCCTCAATGAGCAGTTCTTC. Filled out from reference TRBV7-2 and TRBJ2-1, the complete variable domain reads GAGVSQSPSNKVTEKGKDVELRCDPISGHTALYWYRQSLGQGLEFLIYFQGNSAPDKSGLPSDRFSAERTGGSVSTLTIQRTQQEDSAVYLCASSSRSGLNEQFFGPGTRLTVL.

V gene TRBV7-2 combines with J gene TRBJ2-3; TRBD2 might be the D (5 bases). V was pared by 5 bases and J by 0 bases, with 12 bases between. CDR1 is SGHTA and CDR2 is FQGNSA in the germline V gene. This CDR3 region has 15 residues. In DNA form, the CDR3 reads TGTGCCAGCAGCGAACTCGGACTTAGCACAGATACGCAGTATTTT. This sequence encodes CASSELGLSTDTQYF.

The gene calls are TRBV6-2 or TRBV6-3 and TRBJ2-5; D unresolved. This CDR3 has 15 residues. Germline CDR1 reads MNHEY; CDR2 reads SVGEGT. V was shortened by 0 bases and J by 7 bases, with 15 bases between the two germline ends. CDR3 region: CASSYSLTDSGTQYF. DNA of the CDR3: TGTGCCAGCAGTTACTCGCTGACTGATTCGGGGACCCAGTACTTC.

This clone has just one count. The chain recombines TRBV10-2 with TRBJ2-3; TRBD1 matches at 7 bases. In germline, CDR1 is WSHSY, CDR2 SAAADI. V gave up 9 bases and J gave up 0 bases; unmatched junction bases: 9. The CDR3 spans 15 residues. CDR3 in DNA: TGCGCCAGTAGGGTGGGGACAGTTAGCACAGATACGCAGTATTTT. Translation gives CASRVGTVSTDTQYF.

In DNA, the CDR3 is TGTGCCAGCAGCTTATCGGGATCGGGACACTACTCCTACAATGAGCAGTTCTTC. Its translation: CASSLSGSGHYSYNEQFF. The V and J genes are TRBV7-2 and TRBJ2-1; D may be TRBD1 (6 bases). V lost 2 bases and J 0 bases, leaving 17 bases between the germline ends. The germline CDR1 and CDR2 sequences are SGHTA and FQGNSA. The CDR3 covers 18 residues.